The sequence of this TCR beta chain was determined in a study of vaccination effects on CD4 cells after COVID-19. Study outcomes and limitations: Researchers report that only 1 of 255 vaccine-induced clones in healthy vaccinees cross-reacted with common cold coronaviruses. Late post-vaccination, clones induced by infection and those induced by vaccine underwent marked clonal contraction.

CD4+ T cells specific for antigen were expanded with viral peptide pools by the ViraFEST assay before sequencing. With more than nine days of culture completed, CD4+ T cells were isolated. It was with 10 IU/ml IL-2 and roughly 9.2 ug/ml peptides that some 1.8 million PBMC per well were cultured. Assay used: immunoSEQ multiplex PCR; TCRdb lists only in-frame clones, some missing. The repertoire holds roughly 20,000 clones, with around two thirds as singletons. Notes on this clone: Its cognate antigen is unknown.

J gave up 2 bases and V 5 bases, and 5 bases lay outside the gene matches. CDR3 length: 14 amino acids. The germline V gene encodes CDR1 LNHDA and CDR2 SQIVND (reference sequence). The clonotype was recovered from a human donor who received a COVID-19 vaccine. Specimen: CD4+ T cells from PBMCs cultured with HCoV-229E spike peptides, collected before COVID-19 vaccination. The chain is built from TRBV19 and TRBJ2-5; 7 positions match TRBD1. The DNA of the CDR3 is TGTGCCAGTAGTCTGAACAGGGGACAAGAGACCCAGTACTTC. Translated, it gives CASSLNRGQETQYF.